These T cell receptor beta chains were read from a single sample in a study of blood T cell repertoires in COVID-19. TCRdb's table, derived via immunoSEQ multiplex PCR, lists solely in-frame clones and lacks some. This sample has about 140,000 clones, with around four fifths found just once. Sample: peripheral blood. The receptors derive from an elderly woman with acute or convalescent COVID-19. The CDR3 runs from the conserved cysteine through the conserved F or W. D genes are given only for firm matches.

>TRBD1|TRBJ1-2|TRBV25-1
CASSPHNIQGANYGYTF
>-|TRBJ2-3|TRBV21-1
CASSKRSGQRETQYF
>-|TRBJ2-7|TRBV2
CASSRERLYEQYF
>-|TRBJ1-1|TRBV25-1
CASIWNTEAFF
>-|TRBJ2-7|TRBV2
CASVRDSAYEQYF
>TRBD1|TRBJ2-7|TRBV12-3/TRBV12-4
CASRAQGAHEQYF
>-|TRBJ2-7|TRBV12-5
CASGLEKQDYEQYF
>TRBD2|TRBJ2-1|TRBV7-2
CASSLGPGLGANEQFF
>-|TRBJ2-7|TRBV24-1
CAINPDTSSYEQYF
>-|TRBJ2-1|TRBV5-4
CASSLFAGTTYNEQFF
>TRBD2|TRBJ2-3|TRBV19
CASSSGRPLRDTQYF
>TRBD1|TRBJ2-1|TRBV19
CASSIGQGYNEQFF
>TRBD1|TRBJ1-5|TRBV24-1
CASGLRDRGNQPQHF
>-|TRBJ1-5|TRBV30
CAWSEQGNQPQHF
>TRBD2|TRBJ2-3|TRBV2
CASSEARTSGGSDTQYF
>-|TRBJ2-3|TRBV7-8
CASSAPSPRTDTQYF
>-|TRBJ2-7|TRBV7-2
CASSLVPKQESYEQYF
>-|TRBJ1-5|TRBV12-3/TRBV12-4
CASSPNNQPQHF
>-|TRBJ2-7|TRBV6-5
CASRGWGRAYEQYF
>TRBD2|TRBJ2-3|TRBV28
CASSFSWTALSLAGGPSTDTQYF
>-|TRBJ2-1|TRBV21-1
CASQLKRDNEQFF
>TRBD2|TRBJ2-1|TRBV6-6
CASSYSGGSGEQFF
>TRBD1|TRBJ1-1|TRBV5-6
CASSWGTGTVAWEAFF
>TRBD1|TRBJ1-6|TRBV5-1
CASSPSTGENSPLHF
>-|TRBJ2-7|TRBV7-9
CASSLAGGGEQYF
>TRBD1|TRBJ2-1|TRBV7-7
CASSQGQNNEQFF
>TRBD1|TRBJ2-7|TRBV11-2
CASSYVRDSSYEQYF
>-|TRBJ2-2|TRBV18
CASSPLADMRAGELFF
>-|TRBJ2-7|TRBV11-2
CASSLRLTGTYEQYF
>-|TRBJ1-1|TRBV30
CAWSVLNLPNTEAFF
>-|TRBJ2-1|TRBV28
CASSRTGEQFF
>-|TRBJ2-7|TRBV27
CASSSLGGPGEQYF
>-|TRBJ2-2|TRBV2
CASSDPTSTGELFF
>TRBD1|TRBJ2-3|TRBV11-3
CASSPRGQDFPDTQYF
>-|TRBJ1-4|TRBV4-1
CASSRDGGNEKLFF
>-|TRBJ1-1|TRBV7-9
CASSLVPGGRETEAFF
>-|TRBJ2-1|TRBV4-2
CASSQNLGGTVGEQFF
>TRBD2|TRBJ2-1|TRBV30
CAWSFGLASYNEQFF
>TRBD2|TRBJ2-5|TRBV5-4
CASSSGTSGQETQYF
>-|TRBJ1-6|TRBV6-1
CASSDYGRSYNSPLHF
>-|TRBJ1-2|TRBV30
CAWSPPGHRF
>TRBD1|TRBJ2-7|TRBV5-1
CASSLAPGGEGEQYF
>-|TRBJ2-5|TRBV25-1
CASTPRLSRLETQYF
>TRBD2|TRBJ2-4|TRBV27
CASSFLSSGKNIQYF
>TRBD2|TRBJ2-7|TRBV20-1
CSASGGVAGDYEQYF
>-|TRBJ1-5|TRBV2
CASRTDSNQPQHF
>TRBD2|TRBJ2-1|TRBV7-9
CASSPPRRRGTYNEQFF
>TRBD1|TRBJ2-3|TRBV6-5
CASKADRGTDTQYF
>-|TRBJ2-7|TRBV4-1
CASSQLALTHKSDEQYF
>-|TRBJ1-5|TRBV19
CASTDSLIGQPQHF